The rows below give T cell receptor beta chains drawn from one sample of a study of cytomegalovirus exposure and HLA in healthy donors. Data came from immunoSEQ multiplex PCR; TCRdb stores just in-frame clones and leaves some out. The sample shows about 82,000 clones, 60% to 80% of them seen only once. The sample taken for sequencing was PBMCs. The receptors were gathered from a woman aged 50 to 60 in good health and CMV-seropositive. Each CDR3 is given without its conserved first and last residue.

v_gene: TRBV6-5; CDR3aa: ASSQAGVGTGELF
v_gene: TRBV2; CDR3aa: ATFGAANEQF
v_gene: TRBV11-2; CDR3aa: ASSQNWGQLGYNEQF
v_gene: TRBV5-1; CDR3aa: ASSFGLATDTQY
v_gene: TRBV2; CDR3aa: ASRGDSHFYGYT
v_gene: TRBV2; CDR3aa: ASRMSFGELF
v_gene: TRBV27; CDR3aa: ASRNIKGSPYNEQF
v_gene: TRBV30; CDR3aa: AWSGRTSGTWGGEQF
v_gene: TRBV19; CDR3aa: ASSITDGGNQPQH
v_gene: TRBV10-3; CDR3aa: AISESASYGYT
v_gene: TRBV2; CDR3aa: ASSRDRDTEAF
v_gene: TRBV7-8; CDR3aa: ASSSLAAASTQY
v_gene: TRBV30; CDR3aa: AWSVFGTGPYEQY
v_gene: TRBV7-8; CDR3aa: ASSDTGTPYEQY
v_gene: TRBV28; CDR3aa: ASSFGLAGSYNEQF
v_gene: TRBV2; CDR3aa: ASNFGRALNEQF
v_gene: TRBV30; CDR3aa: AWARDSQSYNEQF
v_gene: TRBV7-6; CDR3aa: ASSLEDNSYEQY
v_gene: TRBV28; CDR3aa: ASSPELGDGNQPQH
v_gene: TRBV28; CDR3aa: ACSRGNTIY
v_gene: TRBV4-1; CDR3aa: ASSQDPPGTNTGELF
v_gene: TRBV29-1; CDR3aa: SVLISYGYT
v_gene: TRBV5-1; CDR3aa: ASSKNGLAGRSYNEQF
v_gene: TRBV29-1; CDR3aa: SVEGSRRLMNTEAF
v_gene: TRBV6-5; CDR3aa: ASSQGQGSTEAF
v_gene: TRBV28; CDR3aa: AGQNNGGSINQPQH